A selection of T cell receptor beta chains follows, all from one sample in a study of OX40 agonist ivuxolimab in advanced cancers. Libraries were prepared by immunoSEQ multiplex PCR; TCRdb keeps only in-frame clonotypes and omits some of them. This table has approximately 70,000 clones, around 89% appearing once. The material was CD4+ or CD8+ T cells sorted from blood, obtained in a trial of the OX40 agonist ivuxolimab. These receptors were taken from an adult with an advanced solid tumor such as melanoma, head and neck, liver or kidney cancer. Each CDR3 is given with its conserved first and last residue. The order of the fields is clone size, V gene, D gene, J gene, CDR3 DNA, CDR3 protein. D genes are given only for firm matches. Where a row states a size, it is once, few, many or the class of an expanded clone; other rows omit it.

abundance: NA
v_gene: TRBV15
d_gene: NA
j_gene: TRBJ2-1
CDR3nt: TGTGCCACCAGCAGAGTTGGGAATGAGCAGTTCTTC
CDR3aa: CATSRVGNEQFF

abundance: NA
v_gene: TRBV5-6
d_gene: NA
j_gene: TRBJ2-5
CDR3nt: TGTGCCAGCAGCTCCTTCAACCAAGAGACCCAGTACTTC
CDR3aa: CASSSFNQETQYF

abundance: NA
v_gene: TRBV5-4
d_gene: TRBD1
j_gene: TRBJ1-2
CDR3nt: TGTGCCAGCAGGCCAACAGGGGAACATGGCTACACCTTC
CDR3aa: CASRPTGEHGYTF

abundance: once
v_gene: TRBV19
d_gene: NA
j_gene: TRBJ1-5
CDR3nt: TGTGCCAGTAGTATTCTTAATCAGCCCCAGCATTTT
CDR3aa: CASSILNQPQHF

abundance: NA
v_gene: TRBV19
d_gene: NA
j_gene: TRBJ1-1
CDR3nt: TGTGCCAGTACTCGGGGACGGGGCGGGGGCGTGAACACTGAAGCTTTCTTT
CDR3aa: CASTRGRGGGVNTEAFF

abundance: NA
v_gene: TRBV29-1
d_gene: NA
j_gene: TRBJ1-1
CDR3nt: TGCAGCGTTGACGCAGGGAACACTGAAGCTTTCTTT
CDR3aa: CSVDAGNTEAFF

abundance: NA
v_gene: TRBV7-9
d_gene: NA
j_gene: TRBJ1-6
CDR3nt: TGTGCCAGCAGATCTACAGAAAACCTAAATTCACCCCTCCACTTT
CDR3aa: CASRSTENLNSPLHF

abundance: NA
v_gene: TRBV7-7
d_gene: TRBD2
j_gene: TRBJ2-5
CDR3nt: TGTGCTAGCAGCTCGGGAGGGCGATTGGAGACCCAGTACTTC
CDR3aa: CASSSGGRLETQYF

abundance: NA
v_gene: TRBV20-1
d_gene: TRBD1
j_gene: TRBJ2-7
CDR3nt: TGCAGTGCTAGTCAGGGGGACGAGCAGTACTTC
CDR3aa: CSASQGDEQYF

abundance: NA
v_gene: TRBV6-1
d_gene: NA
j_gene: TRBJ2-7
CDR3nt: TGTGCCAGCACTACCGGGACCAACATATACGAGCAGTACTTC
CDR3aa: CASTTGTNIYEQYF

abundance: NA
v_gene: TRBV28
d_gene: NA
j_gene: TRBJ2-7
CDR3nt: TGTGCCAGCAGCCCTAACACGTGGACGAGCTCCTACGAGCAGTACTTC
CDR3aa: CASSPNTWTSSYEQYF

abundance: NA
v_gene: TRBV12-5
d_gene: TRBD1
j_gene: TRBJ1-1
CDR3nt: TGTGCTAGTGCCCCCCCCCTGACAGGGCCCACTGAAGCTTTCTTT
CDR3aa: CASAPPLTGPTEAFF

abundance: NA
v_gene: TRBV30
d_gene: NA
j_gene: TRBJ2-7
CDR3nt: TGTGCCTGGAGTGGGCACCCCTACGAGCAGTACTTC
CDR3aa: CAWSGHPYEQYF

abundance: NA
v_gene: TRBV20-1
d_gene: NA
j_gene: TRBJ2-7
CDR3nt: TGCAGTGCCCCCGGTGGGGAGCAGTACTTC
CDR3aa: CSAPGGEQYF